This T cell receptor (beta chain) was found in a study of siplizumab effects on memory and regulatory T cells. Profiling relied on immunoSEQ multiplex PCR, and the TCRdb table lists in-frame clones only, not all of them. The sample contains 80,000 to 130,000 clones, about 90% of which appear only once. Trimming removed 3 bases from V and 2 bases from J, with 18 bases in between. The germline CDR1 and CDR2 sequences are SGHNT and YYREEE (reference sequence). CDR3 length: 16 amino acids. Input material: CD4+ T cells sorted from blood. The origin of this receptor is a human donor in good health. Some clones in this sample may be carry-over from other donors' samples. The chain employs TRBV5-4 and TRBJ2-7; D is unresolved. In DNA, the CDR3 is TGTGCCAGCAGCTCAGACACCGACGTAAGTACCTACGAGCAGTACTTC. Translating it yields CASSSDTDVSTYEQYF.